This entry lists 29 T cell receptor beta chains sequenced from one sample in a study of identical twins. TCRdb re-analysed the 5' RACE reads in MiXCR, keeping a single row per CDR3 protein. Found here are over 600,000 distinct CDR3 sequences, 21% of them singletons; the top ten hold roughly 4%. The sample also formed part of further work on T cells expressing NK-cell markers.

The sample was PBMCs. Receptors were obtained from a woman between 18 and 29 years old in good health.

As for this clonotype: One base away lies a much larger clone, so this may be a sequencing read error. The chain combines TRBV29-1 with TRBJ2-3; no firm D call. Germline CDR1 reads SQVTM; CDR2 reads ANQGSEA. CDR3 size: 13 residues. CDR3 in DNA: TGCAGCGTTGGGCAGGTTAGGGCAGATACGAAGTATTTT. It specifies CSVGQVRADTKYF.

The CDR3 reads CASSFGGGNSPLHF. In DNA, the CDR3 is TGTGCCAGCAGCTTCGGGGGCGGGAATTCACCCCTCCACTTT. The rearrangement joins TRBV7-9 to TRBJ1-6, with D possibly being TRBD1 (6 bases). The V gene lost 3 bases and the J gene lost 7 bases, with 10 bases spanning the gap. The CDR3 is 14 residues long. The germline V gene encodes CDR1 SEHNR and CDR2 FQNEAQ (reference sequence).

The rearrangement links TRBV9 to TRBJ2-1; a possible D gene is TRBD2 (5 bases). Germline V gene lookup returns CDR1 SGDLS and CDR2 YYNGEE. This CDR3 is 14 amino acids long. The V and J ends lost 0 bases and 6 bases respectively, with 10 bases between them. The CDR3: CASSVDGLANEQFF. The CDR3 region has the DNA TGTGCCAGCAGCGTAGATGGCCTAGCCAATGAGCAGTTCTTC.

The chain carries TRBV7-2 and TRBJ2-1; D is possibly TRBD2 (5 bases). The CDR3 runs 15 residues. V lost 1 base and J 12 bases, leaving 19 bases between the germline ends. Germline V gives CDR1 SGHTA, CDR2 FQGNSA. The CDR3 DNA sequence: TGTGCCAGCAGCTTAGTGCTAGCATCTGGAGGCGGGCAGTTCTTC. This codes for CASSLVLASGGGQFF.

This clonotype was detected only a few times. V gene TRBV12-3 or TRBV12-4 combines with J gene TRBJ2-4, with D hard to call. V lost 5 bases to trimming and J lost 7 bases, with 21 bases between them. This CDR3 is built from 16 residues. In DNA form, the CDR3 reads TGTGCCAGCAGTAACCTCTTGCTTGAGAACGAGAACATTCAGTACTTC. It encodes CASSNLLLENENIQYF.

The chain couples TRBV20-1 to TRBJ2-2; D perhaps matches TRBD1 (6 bases). The CDR3 runs 12 residues. Germline CDR1 DFQATT, CDR2 SNEGSKA (reference sequence). The V end was cut by 4 bases, the J end by 3 bases, with 6 bases between. CDR3 in amino acids: CSAKGDTGELFF. The CDR3 DNA reads as TGCAGTGCTAAGGGGGACACCGGGGAGCTGTTTTTT.

This clonotype was detected a few times. The rearrangement joins TRBV10-3 to TRBJ2-7; D ambiguous. CDR3 length equals 11 residues. Germline CDR1 and CDR2: ENHRY and SYGVKD. V was pared by 10 bases and J by 5 bases, with 12 bases between. In DNA, the CDR3 is TGTGCCAGTGGATCAATCCACGAGCAGTACTTC. Residues: CASGSIHEQYF.

This clonotype was found a few times. CDR3 sequence (DNA): TGCGCCAGCAGTTCTAGCGGGGGTATCGGAGACACGCAGTATTTT. Amino acids: CASSSSGGIGDTQYF. The chain links TRBV5-1 to TRBJ2-3; the match to TRBD2 covers 10 bases. The V segment lost 5 bases and the J segment 9 bases; nucleotides outside the gene matches: 12. The CDR3 is made up of 15 amino acids. Germline CDR1 SGHRS, CDR2 YFSETQ. The whole variable domain, filled in from reference TRBV5-1 and TRBJ2-3, reads KAGVTQTPRYLIKTRGQQVTLSCSPISGHRSVSWYQQTPGQGLQFLFEYFSETQRNKGNFPGRFSGRQFSNSRSEMNVSTLELGDSALYLCASSSSGGIGDTQYFGPGTRLTVL.

The V call is TRBV30, the J call TRBJ2-3; TRBD1 matches 11 bases. The CDR3 sequence is 15 residues long. Germline loops: CDR1 GTSNPN, CDR2 SVGIG (reference sequence). The junction had 7 bases not matched to a gene; V was cut back by 4 bases and J by 4 bases. CDR3 nucleotides: TGTGCCTGGAACCCCGGGACAGGGGGTGCAGATACGCAGTATTTT. It yields the protein CAWNPGTGGADTQYF.

The chain employs TRBV10-3 and TRBJ2-7; the D gene is possibly TRBD2 (5 bases). V lost 3 bases and J 3 bases, leaving 6 bases between the germline ends. This CDR3 is built from 12 residues. CDR1 ENHRY and CDR2 SYGVKD come from the germline V gene. CDR3 amino acids: CAISDEGYEQYF. DNA of the CDR3: TGTGCCATCAGTGATGAGGGCTACGAGCAGTACTTC.

In this sample, this clonotype turned up a few times. The chain recombines TRBV5-1 with TRBJ2-1, with 8 nucleotides matching TRBD2. V lost 4 bases, J lost 4 bases, and 10 bases stayed unmatched. Germline lookup yields CDR1 SGHRS and CDR2 YFSETQ. This CDR3 spans 16 amino acids. CDR3: CASSRLASTVYNEQFF. CDR3 in DNA: TGCGCCAGCAGCCGACTAGCGTCCACGGTATACAATGAGCAGTTCTTC.

The chain links TRBV11-1 to TRBJ2-1, with 10 bases lining up with TRBD2. In germline, CDR1 is SGHAT, CDR2 FQDESV (reference sequence). J lost 3 bases, V lost 5 bases, and 13 bases had no gene match. This CDR3 is built from 18 residues. Here the CDR3 DNA reads TGTGCCAGCAGCCCTGGGGGGAGCGGGAGGGCCTTCTACAATGAGCAGTTCTTC. Protein product: CASSPGGSGRAFYNEQFF.

The rearrangement uses TRBV20-1 and TRBJ2-5; TRBD1 is a possible D gene (6 bases). This CDR3 has 13 amino acids. The V gene's germline CDR1 is DFQATT and CDR2 SNEGSKA (reference sequence). Deletions cut 6 bases from V and 4 bases from J, with 15 bases between. CDR3 sequence (DNA): TGCAGTGCCCCACAGGGTTTAATAGAGACCCAGTACTTC. This codes for CSAPQGLIETQYF.

The chain combines TRBV15 with TRBJ1-1; weak D call: TRBD1 (5 bases). V lost 8 bases and J 1 base, leaving 11 bases between the germline ends. From germline, CDR1 is LNHNV and CDR2 YYDKDF (reference sequence). The CDR3 totals 13 residues. CDR3 sequence: CATEDSQNTEAFF. In DNA form, the CDR3 reads TGTGCCACCGAAGACAGCCAGAACACTGAAGCTTTCTTT.

This clonotype showed up just a few times. CDR3 sequence (DNA): TGTGCCAGCCCCCACGGGGGGGCGACAGATACGCAGTATTTT. It codes for CASPHGGATDTQYF. The rearrangement uses TRBV12-3 or TRBV12-4 and TRBJ2-3; 8 bases match TRBD2. V lost 8 bases, J lost 3 bases, and 7 bases stayed unmatched. This CDR3 is built from 14 residues.

This sequence joins TRBV12-5 and TRBJ1-1; D unresolved. V lost 0 bases and J 4 bases, leaving 6 bases between the germline ends. The germline V gene has CDR1 LGHNT and CDR2 FRNRAP. This CDR3 is built from 13 residues. This CDR3 reads CASGLVPGTEAFF. For the CDR3, the DNA is TGTGCTAGTGGTTTGGTACCTGGCACTGAAGCTTTCTTT.

In its sample, this clonotype was seen many times. The V and J genes are TRBV5-1 and TRBJ1-2; TRBD1 matches 9 bases. V was pared by 4 bases and J by 7 bases, with 5 bases of the junction left unmatched. The V gene's germline CDR1 is SGHRS and CDR2 YFSETQ. The CDR3 is 13 residues long. CDR3 sequence reads: CASSPGQGVGYTF. CDR3 in DNA: TGCGCCAGCAGCCCGGGACAGGGAGTTGGCTACACCTTC.

This clonotype occurred a few times. This chain connects TRBV7-9 to TRBJ2-3, with D unclear. CDR3 length: 15 amino acids. CDR1 SEHNR and CDR2 FQNEAQ come from the germline V gene (reference sequence). The V gene lost 1 base and the J gene lost 0 bases, with 8 bases spanning the gap. CDR3 protein: CASSLGLPSTDTQYF. CDR3 nucleotides: TGTGCCAGCAGCTTAGGTCTTCCGAGCACAGATACGCAGTATTTT. Full variable domain (remainder filled in from reference TRBV7-9 and TRBJ2-3): DTGVSQNPRHKITKRGQNVTFRCDPISEHNRLYWYRQTLGQGPEFLTYFQNEAQLEKSRLLSDRFSAERPKGSFSTLEIQRTEQGDSAMYLCASSLGLPSTDTQYFGPGTRLTVL.

This clonotype came up a few times. The chain combines TRBV10-3 with TRBJ2-6, with TRBD2 matching 9 bases. CDR3 size: 16 residues. V was clipped by 4 bases and J by 1 base; unmatched bases: 2. Germline V gives CDR1 ENHRY, CDR2 SYGVKD. CDR3 protein: CAISGGGESGANVLTF. CDR3 DNA sequence: TGTGCCATCAGTGGCGGGGGGGAGTCTGGGGCCAACGTCCTGACTTTC.

In this sample, this clonotype turned up a few times. As DNA, the CDR3 is TGTGCCAGCAGTGACTCGAGCATCCGGGACCATTCTAGCACAGATACGCAGTATTTT. Translating gives CASSDSSIRDHSSTDTQYF. J is TRBJ2-3 and V is TRBV6-4; tentatively, D is TRBD1 or TRBD2 (5 bases each). V was shortened by 0 bases and J by 0 bases, with 19 bases between the two germline ends. This CDR3 has 19 residues. Germline V CDR1 and CDR2: MRHNA, SNTAGT.

This clonotype was recorded only once. J is TRBJ2-5 and V is TRBV7-8; D gene uncertain. The CDR3 loop spans 13 amino acids. Germline CDR1 and CDR2: SGHVS and FQNEAQ. V lost 6 bases, J lost 4 bases, and 12 bases lay in between. CDR3 DNA: TGTGCCAGCAGGACGGAAGGGCGAGAGACCCAGTACTTC. Its translation is CASRTEGRETQYF.

This clonotype has only a few counts. The chain couples TRBV12-3 or TRBV12-4 to TRBJ2-1, with 8 nucleotides matching TRBD2. Germline trimming cut 3 bases from V and 5 bases from J; bases unmatched to any gene: 12. There are 17 residues in the CDR3. In DNA, the CDR3 is TGTGCCAGCAGTTTGAGGGCTAGCGGGTCTTTGGACAATGAGCAGTTCTTC. Translating gives CASSLRASGSLDNEQFF.

This clonotype was seen at least ten times. The chain couples TRBV12-3 or TRBV12-4 to TRBJ2-1, with D tentatively TRBD2 (5 bases). This CDR3 has 14 amino acids. Deletions cut 6 bases from V and 9 bases from J, with 18 bases between. In DNA, the CDR3 is TGTGCCAGCAGCCCTCGGGGTTTGGACCTTGAGCAGTTCTTC. Encoded protein: CASSPRGLDLEQFF.

This clonotype was seen only a few times. The chain is built from TRBV20-1 and TRBJ2-5; D gene unclear. V was clipped by 1 base and J by 4 bases, with 10 bases between them. From germline, CDR1 is DFQATT and CDR2 SNEGSKA (reference sequence). This CDR3 region has 13 residues. The CDR3 sequence: CSARGPWGETQYF. The CDR3 DNA sequence: TGCAGTGCTAGAGGTCCCTGGGGAGAGACCCAGTACTTC.

There are a few counts of this clonotype. This chain links TRBV6-1 with TRBJ2-2; D is unresolved. This CDR3 region has 14 residues. Germline V lookup: CDR1 MNHNS, CDR2 SASEGT. The V end lost 0 bases, the J end lost 3 bases, and 5 bases lay between the germline ends. The CDR3 DNA follows: TGTGCCAGCAGTGAAGCTATGTACACCGGGGAGCTGTTTTTT. Its translation is CASSEAMYTGELFF.

The chain joins TRBV5-1 to TRBJ2-1, with D perhaps TRBD1 or TRBD2 (5 bases each). Trimming pared 5 bases from V and 5 bases from J, leaving 11 bases between. Germline V gives CDR1 SGHRS, CDR2 YFSETQ. The CDR3 extends over 13 amino acids. Here the CDR3 DNA reads TGCGCCAGCAGTGGGGGACGGCACAATGAGCAGTTCTTC. Amino acids: CASSGGRHNEQFF.

In this sample, this clonotype turned up a few times. The V and J genes are TRBV20-1 and TRBJ2-1, with 7 bases that match TRBD2. From germline, CDR1 is DFQATT and CDR2 SNEGSKA (reference sequence). The CDR3 has 16 amino acids. V gave up 2 bases and J gave up 0 bases; unmatched junction bases: 7. In nucleotides, the CDR3 is TGCAGTGCTAGAATATCCAGCGGGATCTCCTACAATGAGCAGTTCTTC. Its translation: CSARISSGISYNEQFF.

The chain recombines TRBV5-6 with TRBJ2-1; 7 bases are a match to TRBD2. V shed 2 bases, J shed 0 bases, and the junction held 5 bases outside the gene matches. Germline values: CDR1 SGHDT, CDR2 YYEEEE. The CDR3 contains 16 residues. This chain's CDR3 is CASSFPGDYSYNEQFF. The CDR3 nucleotides read TGTGCCAGCAGCTTCCCGGGGGACTACTCCTACAATGAGCAGTTCTTC.

This clonotype has ten or more counts. The chain's CDR3 is CASSGDSYEQYF. The CDR3 bases are TGCGCCAGCAGCGGTGACAGCTACGAGCAGTACTTC. This rearrangement joins TRBV5-1 to TRBJ2-7; possible D gene TRBD1, 5 bases. Germline CDR1 SGHRS, CDR2 YFSETQ. The CDR3 consists of 12 residues. V was trimmed by 4 bases and J by 3 bases, leaving 8 bases between them.